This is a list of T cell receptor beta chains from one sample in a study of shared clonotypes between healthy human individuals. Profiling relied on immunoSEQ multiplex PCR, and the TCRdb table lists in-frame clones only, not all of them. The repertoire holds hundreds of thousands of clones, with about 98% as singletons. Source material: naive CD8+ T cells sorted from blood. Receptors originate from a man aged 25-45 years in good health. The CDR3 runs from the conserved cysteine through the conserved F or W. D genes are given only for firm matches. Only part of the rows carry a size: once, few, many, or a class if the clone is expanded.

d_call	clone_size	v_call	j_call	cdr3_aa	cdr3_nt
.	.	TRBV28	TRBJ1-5	CASGQLSNQPQHF	TGTGCCAGCGGACAGCTTAGCAATCAGCCCCAGCATTTT
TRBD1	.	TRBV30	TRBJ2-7	CAWTPGTGHYEQYF	TGTGCCTGGACCCCAGGGACAGGGCACTACGAGCAGTACTTC
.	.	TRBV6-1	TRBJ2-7	CASSEEQGYEQYF	TGTGCCAGCAGTGAAGAACAGGGTTACGAGCAGTACTTC
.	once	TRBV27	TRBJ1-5	CASSFLGQDQPQHF	TGTGCCAGCAGTTTTCTGGGCCAGGATCAGCCCCAGCATTTT
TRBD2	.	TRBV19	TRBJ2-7	CASSKASGTYEQYF	TGTGCCAGTAGTAAGGCTAGCGGGACCTACGAGCAGTACTTC
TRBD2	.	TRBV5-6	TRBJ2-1	CASSRRGGNEQFF	TGTGCCAGCAGCAGGCGGGGGGGCAATGAGCAGTTCTTC
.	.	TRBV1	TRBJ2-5	CTSPETSGEETQYF	TGCACCAGCCCCGAGACTAGCGGTGAAGAGACCCAGTACTTC
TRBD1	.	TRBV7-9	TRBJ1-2	CASSKTPWTGTGEYGYTF	TGTGCCAGCAGCAAAACCCCTTGGACAGGGACCGGGGAGTATGGCTACACCTTC
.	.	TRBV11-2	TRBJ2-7	CASSPGHGGPYEQYF	TGTGCCAGCAGTCCCGGACATGGGGGACCCTACGAGCAGTACTTC
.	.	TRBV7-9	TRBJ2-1	CASSLRGRGVSSYNEQFF	TGTGCCAGCAGCTTACGGGGACGAGGAGTATCCTCCTACAATGAGCAGTTCTTC
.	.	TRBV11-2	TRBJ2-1	CASSLESNEQFF	TGTGCCAGCAGCTTAGAAAGCAATGAGCAGTTCTTC
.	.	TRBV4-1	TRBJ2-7	CASSPVPLLRASDEQYF	TGCGCCAGCAGCCCAGTTCCCCTTCTGCGAGCCAGCGACGAGCAGTACTTC
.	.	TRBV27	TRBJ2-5	CASSLMSGAKTQYF	TGTGCCAGCAGTTTAATGTCAGGGGCGAAGACCCAGTACTTC
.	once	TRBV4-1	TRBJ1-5	CASSATDRGFANQPQHF	TGCGCCAGCAGCGCGACGGATAGGGGATTTGCCAATCAGCCCCAGCATTTT
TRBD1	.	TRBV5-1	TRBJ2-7	CASSLGGQGSYEQYF	TGCGCCAGCAGCTTGGGAGGACAGGGGTCCTACGAGCAGTACTTC
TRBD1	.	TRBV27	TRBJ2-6	CASSLQKNRGLLLGANVLTF	TGTGCCAGCAGTTTACAGAAAAACAGGGGGCTGCTGCTTGGGGCCAACGTCCTGACTTTC
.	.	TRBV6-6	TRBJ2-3	CASSYTNLLADTQYF	TGTGCCAGCAGTTACACCAACCTACTGGCAGATACGCAGTATTTT
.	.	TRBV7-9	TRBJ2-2	CASSSYLTGELFF	TGTGCCAGCAGCTCTTACCTCACCGGGGAGCTGTTTTTT
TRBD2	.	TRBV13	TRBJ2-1	CASSPSGRYHNEQFF	TGTGCCAGCAGCCCTAGCGGGAGATACCACAATGAGCAGTTCTTC
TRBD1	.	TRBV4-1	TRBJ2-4	CASSQEVQGAENIQYF	TGCGCCAGCAGCCAAGAGGTACAGGGGGCCGAAAACATTCAGTACTTC
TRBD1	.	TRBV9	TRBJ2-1	CATSGGDYNEQFF	TGTGCCACCTCAGGGGGCGACTACAATGAGCAGTTCTTC
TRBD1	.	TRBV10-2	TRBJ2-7	CASSITGGSDYEQYF	TGCGCCAGTAGCATAACAGGGGGGTCTGACTACGAGCAGTACTTC
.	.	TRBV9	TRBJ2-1	CASSVGGARGNEQFF	TGTGCCAGCAGCGTAGGCGGGGCCCGCGGGAATGAGCAGTTCTTC
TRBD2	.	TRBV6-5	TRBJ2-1	CATGGGFDVQFF	TGTGCCACCGGGGGAGGGTTTGATGTGCAGTTCTTC
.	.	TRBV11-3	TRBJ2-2	CASSFQGLTGELFF	TGTGCCAGCAGCTTCCAGGGTCTAACCGGGGAGCTGTTTTTT
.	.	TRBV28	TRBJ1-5	CASREDSLNQPQHF	TGTGCCAGCAGGGAGGACAGCCTCAATCAGCCCCAGCATTTT
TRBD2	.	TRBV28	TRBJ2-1	CATMENSGTYNEQFF	TGTGCCACTATGGAAAATAGCGGGACCTACAATGAGCAGTTCTTC
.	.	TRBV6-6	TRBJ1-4	CASSYSYEKLFF	TGTGCCAGCAGTTACTCGTATGAAAAACTGTTTTTT
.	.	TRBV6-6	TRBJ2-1	CASSLGRAGRVNEQFF	TGTGCCAGCAGTTTAGGTAGGGCGGGAAGGGTAAATGAGCAGTTCTTC
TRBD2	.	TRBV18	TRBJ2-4	CASSPGTSGIPNNWNIQYF	TGTGCCAGCTCACCGGGGACTAGCGGGATTCCCAACAACTGGAACATTCAGTACTTC
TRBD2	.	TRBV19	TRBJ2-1	CASSDMGLAYNEQFF	TGTGCCAGTAGCGACATGGGACTAGCCTACAATGAGCAGTTCTTC
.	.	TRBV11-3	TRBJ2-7	CASSARGLHEQYF	TGTGCCAGCAGCGCCCGAGGGCTCCACGAGCAGTACTTC
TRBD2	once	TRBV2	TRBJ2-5	CASITQAGEETQYF	TGTGCCAGCATAACCCAGGCGGGAGAGGAGACCCAGTACTTC
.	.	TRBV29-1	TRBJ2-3	CSVEQGSTDTQYF	TGCAGCGTTGAGCAGGGGAGCACAGATACGCAGTATTTT
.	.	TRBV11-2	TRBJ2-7	CASSLTSLYEQYF	TGTGCCAGCAGCTTAACTAGTTTGTACGAGCAGTACTTC
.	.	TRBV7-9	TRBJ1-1	CASNTWEGGMNTEAFF	TGTGCCAGCAACACTTGGGAGGGGGGTATGAACACTGAAGCTTTCTTT
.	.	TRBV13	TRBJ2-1	CASSSPLGSYNEQFF	TGTGCCAGCAGCTCCCCACTTGGGTCCTACAATGAGCAGTTCTTC
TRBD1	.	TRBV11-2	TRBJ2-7	CASSLPGQGGTYEQYF	TGTGCCAGCAGCCTCCCGGGACAGGGGGGGACCTACGAGCAGTACTTC
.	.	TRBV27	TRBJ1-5	CASSFGNQPQHF	TGTGCCAGCAGTTTTGGCAATCAGCCCCAGCATTTT
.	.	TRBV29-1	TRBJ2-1	CSVEGGLGRVGEQFF	TGCAGCGTTGAAGGAGGTCTGGGGCGGGTCGGTGAGCAGTTCTTC
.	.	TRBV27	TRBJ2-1	CASSLLSPNNEQFF	TGTGCCAGCAGTTTATTGAGCCCGAACAATGAGCAGTTCTTC
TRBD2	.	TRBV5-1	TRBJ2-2	CASSLYPGTSNTGELFF	TGCGCCAGCAGCTTGTACCCCGGGACTAGCAACACCGGGGAGCTGTTTTTT
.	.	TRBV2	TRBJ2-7	CASSYTVRGEVLPQYF	TGTGCCAGCAGCTATACCGTTCGGGGAGAGGTACTCCCCCAGTACTTC
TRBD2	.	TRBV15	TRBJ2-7	CATSTLGSGAYEQYF	TGTGCCACCAGCACCTTGGGTAGCGGGGCCTACGAGCAGTACTTC
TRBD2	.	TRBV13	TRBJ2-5	CASSLSNSGKETQYF	TGTGCCAGCAGCTTAAGCAATAGCGGGAAAGAGACCCAGTACTTC
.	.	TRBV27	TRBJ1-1	CASSLSGMGSWTEAFF	TGTGCCAGCAGTTTATCCGGAATGGGGTCGTGGACTGAAGCTTTCTTT